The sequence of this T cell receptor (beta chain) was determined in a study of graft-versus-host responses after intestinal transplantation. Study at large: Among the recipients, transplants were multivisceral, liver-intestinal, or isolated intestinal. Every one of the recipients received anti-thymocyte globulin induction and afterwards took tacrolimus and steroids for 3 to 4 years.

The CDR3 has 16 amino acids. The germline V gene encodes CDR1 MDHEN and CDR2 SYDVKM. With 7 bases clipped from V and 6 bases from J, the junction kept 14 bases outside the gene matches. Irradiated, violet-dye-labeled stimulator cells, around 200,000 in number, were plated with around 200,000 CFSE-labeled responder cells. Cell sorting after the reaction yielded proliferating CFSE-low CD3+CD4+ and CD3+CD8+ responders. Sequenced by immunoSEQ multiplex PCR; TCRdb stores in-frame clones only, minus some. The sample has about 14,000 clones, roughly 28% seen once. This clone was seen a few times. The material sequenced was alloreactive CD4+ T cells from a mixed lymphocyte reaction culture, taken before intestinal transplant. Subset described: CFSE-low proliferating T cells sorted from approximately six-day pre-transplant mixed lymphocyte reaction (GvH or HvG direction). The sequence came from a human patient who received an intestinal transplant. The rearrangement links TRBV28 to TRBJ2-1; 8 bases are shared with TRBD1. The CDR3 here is CASTKRQGAGTNEQFF. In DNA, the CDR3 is TGTGCCAGCACAAAACGCCAGGGGGCGGGAACCAATGAGCAGTTCTTC.